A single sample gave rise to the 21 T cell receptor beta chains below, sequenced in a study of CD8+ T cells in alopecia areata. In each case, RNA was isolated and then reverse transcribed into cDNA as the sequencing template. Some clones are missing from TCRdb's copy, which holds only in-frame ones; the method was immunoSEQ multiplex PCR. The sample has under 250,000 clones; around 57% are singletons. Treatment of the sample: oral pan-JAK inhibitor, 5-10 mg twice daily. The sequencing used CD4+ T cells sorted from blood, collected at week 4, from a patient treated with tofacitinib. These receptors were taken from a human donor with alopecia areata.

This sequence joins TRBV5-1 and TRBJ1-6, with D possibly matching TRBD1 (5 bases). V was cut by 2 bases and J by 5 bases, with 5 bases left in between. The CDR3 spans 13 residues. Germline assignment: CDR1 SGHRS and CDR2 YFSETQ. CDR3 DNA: TGCGCCAGCAGCTTACAGGATAATTCACCCCTCCACTTT. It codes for CASSLQDNSPLHF.

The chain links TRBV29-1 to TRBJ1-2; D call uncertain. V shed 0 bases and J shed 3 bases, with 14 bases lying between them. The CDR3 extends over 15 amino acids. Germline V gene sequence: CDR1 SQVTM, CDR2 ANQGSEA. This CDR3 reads CSVEESGVRHYGYTF. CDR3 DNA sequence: TGCAGCGTTGAAGAAAGCGGGGTCCGACACTATGGCTACACCTTC. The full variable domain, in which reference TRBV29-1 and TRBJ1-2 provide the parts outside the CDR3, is SAVISQKPSRDICQRGTSLTIQCQVDSQVTMMFWYRQQPGQSLTLIATANQGSEATYESGFVIDKFPISRPNLTFSTLTVSNMSPEDSSIYLCSVEESGVRHYGYTFGSGTRLTVV.

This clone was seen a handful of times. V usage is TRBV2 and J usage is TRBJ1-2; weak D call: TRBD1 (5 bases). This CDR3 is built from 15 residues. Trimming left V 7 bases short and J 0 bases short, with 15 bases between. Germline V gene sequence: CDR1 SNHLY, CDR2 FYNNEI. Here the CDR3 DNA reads TGTGCCAGCACTGGAGGGGCAGAAGCTAACTATGGCTACACCTTC. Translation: CASTGGAEANYGYTF.

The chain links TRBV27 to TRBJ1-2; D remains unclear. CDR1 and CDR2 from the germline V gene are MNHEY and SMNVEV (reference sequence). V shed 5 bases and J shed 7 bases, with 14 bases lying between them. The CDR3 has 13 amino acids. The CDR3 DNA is TGTGCCAGCAGTCCGAGGAGGGTGGGTGGCTACACCTTC. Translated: CASSPRRVGGYTF.

The CDR3 sequence: CATSTVFTGRINQPQHF. The CDR3 coding sequence is TGTGCCACCAGCACAGTTTTTACGGGACGGATTAATCAGCCCCAGCATTTT. The rearrangement links TRBV15 to TRBJ1-5; possible D gene TRBD1, 5 bases. The germline V and J ends were trimmed by 4 bases and 4 bases, with 20 bases remaining between them. Germline V lookup: CDR1 LNHNV, CDR2 YYDKDF (reference sequence). The CDR3 runs to 17 residues. The full variable domain, completed using reference TRBV15 and TRBJ1-5, is DAMVIQNPRYQVTQFGKPVTLSCSQTLNHNVMYWYQQKSSQAPKLLFHYYDKDFNNEADTPDNFQSRRPNTSFCFLDIRSPGLGDTAMYLCATSTVFTGRINQPQHFGDGTRLSIL.

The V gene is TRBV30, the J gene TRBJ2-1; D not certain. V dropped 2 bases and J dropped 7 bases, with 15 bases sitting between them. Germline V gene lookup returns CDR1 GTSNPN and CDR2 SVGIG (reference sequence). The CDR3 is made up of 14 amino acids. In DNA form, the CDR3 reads TGTGCCTGGAGTCTCGTTGTATTTTGGAATGAGCAGTTCTTC. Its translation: CAWSLVVFWNEQFF.

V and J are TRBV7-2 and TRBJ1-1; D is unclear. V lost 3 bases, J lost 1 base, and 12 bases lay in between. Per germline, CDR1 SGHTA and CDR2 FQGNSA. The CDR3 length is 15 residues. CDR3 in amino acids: CASSFQPPWNTEAFF. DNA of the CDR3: TGTGCCAGCAGCTTCCAGCCCCCCTGGAACACTGAAGCTTTCTTT.

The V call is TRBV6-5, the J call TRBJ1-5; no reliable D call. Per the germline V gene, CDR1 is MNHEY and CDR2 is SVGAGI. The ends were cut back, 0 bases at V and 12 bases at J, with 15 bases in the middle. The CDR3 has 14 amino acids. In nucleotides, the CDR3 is TGTGCCAGCAGTTACTCGGCTAAGAACCTCCACCAGCATTTT. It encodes CASSYSAKNLHQHF.

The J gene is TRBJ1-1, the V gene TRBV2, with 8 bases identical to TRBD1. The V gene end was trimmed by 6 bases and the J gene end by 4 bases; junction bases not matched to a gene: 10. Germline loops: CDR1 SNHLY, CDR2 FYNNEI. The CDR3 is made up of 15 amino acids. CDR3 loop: CASRLTGELSTEAFF. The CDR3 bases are TGTGCCAGCAGACTGACAGGGGAGTTGAGCACTGAAGCTTTCTTT.

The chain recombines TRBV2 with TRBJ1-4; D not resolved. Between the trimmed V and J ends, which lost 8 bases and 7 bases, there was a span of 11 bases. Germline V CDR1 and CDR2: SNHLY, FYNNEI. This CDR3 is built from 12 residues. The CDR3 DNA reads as TGTGCCAGCCGGACGGTTGGTGAAAAACTGTTTTTT. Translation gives CASRTVGEKLFF.

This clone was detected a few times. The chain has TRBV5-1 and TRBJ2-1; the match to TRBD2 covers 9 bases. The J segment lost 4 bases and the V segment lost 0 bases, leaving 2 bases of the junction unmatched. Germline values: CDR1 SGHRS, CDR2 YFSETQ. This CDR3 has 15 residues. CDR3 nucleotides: TGCGCCAGCAGCTTGGAGACTAGCGGATACAATGAGCAGTTCTTC. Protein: CASSLETSGYNEQFF.

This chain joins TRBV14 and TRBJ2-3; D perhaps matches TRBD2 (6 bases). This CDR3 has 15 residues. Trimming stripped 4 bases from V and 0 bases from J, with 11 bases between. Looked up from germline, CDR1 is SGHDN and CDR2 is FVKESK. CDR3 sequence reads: CASSRRGTSTDTQYF. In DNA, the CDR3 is TGTGCCAGCAGCCGCCGGGGGACGAGCACAGATACGCAGTATTTT. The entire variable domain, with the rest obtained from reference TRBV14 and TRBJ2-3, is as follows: EAGVTQFPSHSVIEKGQTVTLRCDPISGHDNLYWYRRVMGKEIKFLLHFVKESKQDESGMPNNRFLAERTGGTYSTLKVQPAELEDSGVYFCASSRRGTSTDTQYFGPGTRLTVL.

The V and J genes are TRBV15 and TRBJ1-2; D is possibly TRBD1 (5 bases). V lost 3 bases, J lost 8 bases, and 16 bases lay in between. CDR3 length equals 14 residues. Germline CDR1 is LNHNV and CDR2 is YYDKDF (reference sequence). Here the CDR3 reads CATSRGGQGGGYTF. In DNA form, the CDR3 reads TGTGCCACCAGCAGGGGAGGGCAGGGAGGCGGCTACACCTTC.

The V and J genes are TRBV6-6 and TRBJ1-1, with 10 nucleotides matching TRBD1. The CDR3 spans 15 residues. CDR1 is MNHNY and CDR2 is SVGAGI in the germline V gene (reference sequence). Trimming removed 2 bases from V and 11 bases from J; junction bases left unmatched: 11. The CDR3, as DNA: TGTGCCAGCAGTTACCTCCAGACAGGGGGCTTTGAGGCTTTCTTT. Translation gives CASSYLQTGGFEAFF.

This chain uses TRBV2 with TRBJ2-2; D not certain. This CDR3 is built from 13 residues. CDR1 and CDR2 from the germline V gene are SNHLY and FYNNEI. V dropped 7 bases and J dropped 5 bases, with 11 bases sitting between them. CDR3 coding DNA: TGTGCCAGCATATATGATATTACCGGGGAGCTGTTTTTT. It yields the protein CASIYDITGELFF.

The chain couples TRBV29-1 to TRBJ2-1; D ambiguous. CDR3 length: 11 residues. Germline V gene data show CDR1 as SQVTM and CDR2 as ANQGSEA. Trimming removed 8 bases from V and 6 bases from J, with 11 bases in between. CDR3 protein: CSLFAINEQFF. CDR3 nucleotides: TGCAGCCTTTTTGCAATCAATGAGCAGTTCTTC.

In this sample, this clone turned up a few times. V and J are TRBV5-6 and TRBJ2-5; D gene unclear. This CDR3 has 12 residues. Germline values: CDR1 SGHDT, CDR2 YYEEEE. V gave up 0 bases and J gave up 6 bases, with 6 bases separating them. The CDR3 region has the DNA TGTGCCAGCAGCTTGGTAGTTCAGACCCAGTACTTC. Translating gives CASSLVVQTQYF.

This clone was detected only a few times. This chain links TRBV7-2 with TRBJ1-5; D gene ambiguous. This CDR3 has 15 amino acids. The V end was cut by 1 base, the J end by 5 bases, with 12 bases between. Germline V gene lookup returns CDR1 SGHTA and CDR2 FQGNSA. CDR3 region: CASSLDPRTDQPQHF. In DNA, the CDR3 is TGTGCCAGCAGCTTAGACCCGAGGACGGATCAGCCCCAGCATTTT.

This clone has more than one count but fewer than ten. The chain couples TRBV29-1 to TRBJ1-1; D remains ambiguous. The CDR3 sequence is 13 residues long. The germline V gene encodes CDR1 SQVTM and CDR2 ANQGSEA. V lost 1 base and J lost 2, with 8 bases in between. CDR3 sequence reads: CSVEGVLNTEAFF. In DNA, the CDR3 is TGCAGCGTTGAAGGGGTTCTAAACACTGAAGCTTTCTTT.

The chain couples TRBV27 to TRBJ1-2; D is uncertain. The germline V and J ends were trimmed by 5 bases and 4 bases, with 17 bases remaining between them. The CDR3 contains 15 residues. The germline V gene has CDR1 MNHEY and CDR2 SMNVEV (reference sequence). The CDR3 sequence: CASSLSTQATYGYTF. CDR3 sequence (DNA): TGTGCCAGCAGTCTCTCAACGCAGGCCACCTATGGCTACACCTTC.

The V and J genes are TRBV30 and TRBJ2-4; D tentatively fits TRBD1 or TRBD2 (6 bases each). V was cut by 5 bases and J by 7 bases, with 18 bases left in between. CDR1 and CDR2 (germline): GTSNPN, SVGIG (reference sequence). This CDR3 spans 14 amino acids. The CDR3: CAWLKEGVSNIQYF. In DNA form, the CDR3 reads TGTGCCTGGCTAAAGGAGGGGGTTTCGAACATTCAGTACTTC.